This T cell receptor (beta chain) was sequenced in a study of T cell responses to AZD1222 COVID-19 vaccine. General study results and limits: Only a handful of AZD1222 recipients, five to seven in all, had baseline seropositivity. The span of vaccine-associated CD4 TCRs extended across spike, with dominance at 160-218 and 743-854.

Details on this clone: Its antigen is undetermined.

Assay: immunoSEQ multiplex PCR; the TCRdb copy retains only in-frame clones and omits some. Of 110,000 or so clones listed, about 88% were seen once; the top ten hold under 3%. The CDR3 contains 12 residues. Trimming took off 1 base at V and 8 bases at J, with 6 bases between the two ends. Germline values: CDR1 SGHAT, CDR2 FQNNGV. This TCR was recovered from an adult who received the AZD1222 COVID-19 vaccine. The specimen comprised peripheral blood, sampled 28 days after the second AZD1222 dose. The V and J genes are TRBV11-2 and TRBJ1-3, with D uncertain. This chain's CDR3 is CASSLGGDTIYF. The CDR3 DNA follows: TGTGCCAGCAGCTTAGGCGGGGACACCATATATTTT.